Each of the 20 T cell receptor beta chains below was sequenced from the same sample in a study of regulatory T cells in long-lasting Graves disease. Through Arm-PCR of CDR3 regions and iRepertoire HTBI primers, TCR beta libraries were built. In TCRdb, the multiplex PCR reads were re-called with MiXCR into one record per CDR3 protein. The sample lists 300,000 to 400,000 distinct CDR3 sequences, roughly a sixth occurring once. This sample's time point: newly diagnosed GD, antithyroid drugs for less than 3 months. The TCR library was made from RNA that had been extracted from PBMCs in TRIzol. These data were likewise used in another study, on T cells in Graves' hyperthyroidism and ophthalmopathy.

Source: peripheral blood mononuclear cells (PBMCs), taken at new diagnosis, from a patient treated with antithyroid drugs. Source of these receptors: a man aged 40-55 years with Graves disease.

This clonotype was detected a few times. This chain uses TRBV7-2 with TRBJ1-6; 8 positions match TRBD1. Germline loops: CDR1 SGHTA, CDR2 FQGNSA. The CDR3 totals 15 residues. V lost 3 bases to trimming and J lost 3 bases; unmatched junction nucleotides: 1. CDR3 DNA: TGTGCCAGCAGCTTGGACAGGGTCTATAATTCACCCCTCCACTTT. It codes for CASSLDRVYNSPLHF.

In this sample, this clonotype turned up once. A single base separates this from a much larger clone, so it may be a read error. In DNA form, the CDR3 reads TGTGCCAGCAGCGAGGGACAGTCTAGAAACACCATATATTTT. Translating gives CASSEGQSRNTIYF. The chain uses TRBV9 and TRBJ1-3; TRBD1 agrees at 7 bases. CDR1 SGDLS and CDR2 YYNGEE come from the germline V gene. The CDR3 extends over 14 amino acids. After removal of 3 bases from V and 5 bases from J, the junction contained 5 bases not matched to a gene.

This clonotype came up a few times. This sequence joins TRBV5-6 and TRBJ1-3, with TRBD1 matching over 11 bases. CDR3 size: 16 residues. CDR1 SGHDT and CDR2 YYEEEE come from the germline V gene. V gave up 4 bases and J gave up 2 bases; unmatched junction bases: 5. The CDR3 region has the DNA TGTGCCAGCAGCCCGGCGGGACAGGGGGCTGGAAACACCATATATTTT. Residues: CASSPAGQGAGNTIYF. Variable domain in full (rest from reference TRBV5-6 and TRBJ1-3): DAGVTQSPTHLIKTRGQQVTLRCSPKSGHDTVSWYQQALGQGPQFIFQYYEEEERQRGNFPDRFSGHQFPNYSSELNVNALLLGDSALYLCASSPAGQGAGNTIYFGEGSWLTVV.

A note on this clonotype: This likely came from a read error, as a far larger clone is one base away. The chain recombines TRBV3-1 with TRBJ2-7; D uncertain. Germline V gives CDR1 LGHDT, CDR2 YNNKEL (reference sequence). V was clipped by 4 bases and J by 7 bases, with 14 bases between them. The CDR3 contains 13 residues. In DNA, the CDR3 is TGTGCCAGCAGCCCCTCCCTTGGGAATGAGCAGTACTTC. It specifies CASSPSLGNEQYF.

About this clonotype: Being one base from a much bigger clone, this may be a read error. The chain couples TRBV10-3 to TRBJ2-7, with 10 positions matching TRBD1. This CDR3 region has 15 residues. J gave up 6 bases and V 3 bases, and 8 bases lay outside the gene matches. Per the germline V gene, CDR1 is ENHRY and CDR2 is SYGVKD. CDR3 bases: TGTGCCATCAGTGATATGGGACAGGGGATTCGCGAGCAGTACTTC. Translation: CAISDMGQGIREQYF.

This clonotype was counted many times. This chain uses TRBV20-1 with TRBJ2-7; D might be TRBD2 (5 bases). Germline CDR1 reads DFQATT; CDR2 reads SNEGSKA (reference sequence). The germline V and J ends were trimmed by 0 bases and 2 bases, with 11 bases remaining between them. The CDR3 extends over 14 amino acids. CDR3 region: CSARDLEGPYEQYF. In DNA, the CDR3 is TGCAGTGCTAGAGATTTAGAGGGTCCCTACGAGCAGTACTTC.

V gene TRBV29-1 combines with J gene TRBJ1-5; D possibly corresponds to TRBD1 (6 bases). CDR1 and CDR2 (germline): SQVTM, ANQGSEA. The CDR3 contains 16 residues. V lost 4 bases to trimming and J lost 3 bases, with 19 bases between them. The CDR3 DNA follows: TGCAGCGTTGTCGGCAGGGGTAGGGATACCAATCAGCCCCAGCATTTT. Its translation: CSVVGRGRDTNQPQHF.

The chain couples TRBV11-2 to TRBJ1-1; D remains unclear. The length of the CDR3 is 14 residues. The V gene's germline CDR1 is SGHAT and CDR2 FQNNGV. V was clipped by 3 bases and J by 1 base, with 9 bases between them. The DNA for the CDR3 is TGTGCCAGCAGCTTTGACGGGCAGAACACTGAAGCTTTCTTT. Protein product: CASSFDGQNTEAFF.

This clonotype was observed many times. The chain joins TRBV11-2 to TRBJ2-7; 9 bases line up with TRBD2. This CDR3 contains 15 residues. With 7 bases clipped from V and 0 bases from J, the junction kept 7 bases outside the gene matches. The germline CDR1 and CDR2 sequences are SGHAT and FQNNGV. The CDR3 DNA sequence: TGTGCCAGCACTATAGCGGGGGCGAGCTCCTACGAGCAGTACTTC. It encodes CASTIAGASSYEQYF.

The CDR3 loop reads CASSPVLAGVYEQYF. The CDR3 nucleotides are TGTGCCAGCAGTCCTGTACTAGCGGGGGTATACGAGCAGTACTTC. The genes are TRBV12-3 or TRBV12-4 and TRBJ2-7; the match to TRBD2 covers 11 bases. The junction had 7 bases not matched to a gene; V was cut back by 5 bases and J by 4 bases. This CDR3 spans 15 amino acids.

This clonotype showed up many times. This chain connects TRBV4-2 to TRBJ1-4; D is perhaps TRBD1 (5 bases). V gave up 0 bases and J gave up 0 bases, with 11 bases separating them. The CDR3 runs 17 residues. Germline V lookup: CDR1 LGHNA, CDR2 YNFKEQ. DNA of the CDR3: TGTGCCAGCAGCCAAGATCCCCAGACAGCAACTAATGAAAAACTGTTTTTT. Residues: CASSQDPQTATNEKLFF.

This clonotype was seen repeatedly, ten times or more. The chain has TRBV28 and TRBJ2-5; weak D call: TRBD2 (7 bases). The CDR3 is 12 amino acids. Trimming shortened V by 5 bases and J by 7 bases, and 11 bases separated the two germline ends. From germline, CDR1 is MDHEN and CDR2 SYDVKM. CDR3 region: CASSRGAGTQYF. In nucleotides, the CDR3 is TGTGCCAGCAGTCGGGGGGCGGGGACCCAGTACTTC.

This clonotype was picked up many times. For the CDR3, the DNA is TGTGCCAGCAGCACGACAGGGGGTGGGGCCAACGTCCTGACTTTC. Protein: CASSTTGGGANVLTF. The V gene is TRBV28, the J gene TRBJ2-6, with 9 bases identical to TRBD1. Per germline, CDR1 MDHEN and CDR2 SYDVKM. The CDR3 covers 15 residues. V was clipped by 6 bases and J by 3 bases; unmatched bases: 3.

This clonotype appeared many times. This chain joins TRBV30 and TRBJ2-7; a possible D gene is TRBD1 (5 bases). V was cut by 8 bases and J by 2 bases, with 13 bases left in between. The germline CDR1 and CDR2 sequences are GTSNPN and SVGIG (reference sequence). The CDR3 spans 12 residues. CDR3 in DNA: TGTGCCAGCTGGACACCCACCTACGAGCAGTACTTC. It yields the protein CASWTPTYEQYF.

This chain joins TRBV7-2 and TRBJ1-2; D unclear. The length of the CDR3 is 14 residues. Germline V gene data show CDR1 as SGHTA and CDR2 as FQGNSA. V was shortened by 4 bases and J by 1 base, with 10 bases between the two germline ends. CDR3 protein: CASSSRPFNYGYTF. CDR3 DNA sequence: TGTGCCAGCAGCTCTCGGCCCTTTAACTATGGCTACACCTTC. Full variable domain (remainder filled in from reference TRBV7-2 and TRBJ1-2): GAGVSQSPSNKVTEKGKDVELRCDPISGHTALYWYRQSLGQGLEFLIYFQGNSAPDKSGLPSDRFSAERTGGSVSTLTIQRTQQEDSAVYLCASSSRPFNYGYTFGSGTRLTVV.

This clonotype was observed a few times. CDR3 nucleotide sequence: TGTGCCAGCAGCTTAGGTCGGACAGGGGTGGGAAACACCATATATTTT. Amino acid sequence: CASSLGRTGVGNTIYF. This chain joins TRBV7-2 and TRBJ1-3, with 9 bases identical to TRBD1. The CDR3 loop spans 16 amino acids. Germline loops: CDR1 SGHTA, CDR2 FQGNSA. V shed 1 base, J shed 4 bases, and the junction held 5 bases outside the gene matches.

This clonotype was found many times. CDR3 loop: CASSSPQNTEAFF. The DNA for the CDR3 is TGTGCCAGCAGTTCCCCTCAGAACACTGAAGCTTTCTTT. The chain uses TRBV28 and TRBJ1-1, with no clear D. From germline, CDR1 is MDHEN and CDR2 SYDVKM. The ends were cut back, 4 bases at V and 1 base at J, with 7 bases in the middle. The CDR3 is 13 residues long.

The chain uses TRBV19 and TRBJ2-2, with 8 bases matching TRBD1. CDR1 LNHDA and CDR2 SQIVND come from the germline V gene (reference sequence). The junction had 13 bases not matched to a gene; V was cut back by 9 bases and J by 1 base. The length of the CDR3 is 17 residues. The CDR3 loop is CARILLAGGGNTGELFF. Here the CDR3 DNA reads TGTGCCAGAATACTTCTTGCAGGGGGCGGGAACACCGGGGAGCTGTTTTTT. Full variable domain (remainder filled in from reference TRBV19 and TRBJ2-2): DGGITQSPKYLFRKEGQNVTLSCEQNLNHDAMYWYRQDPGQGLRLIYYSQIVNDFQKGDIAEGYSVSREKKESFPLTVTSAQKNPTAFYLCARILLAGGGNTGELFFGEGSRLTVL.

There are many counts of this clonotype. Here the CDR3 reads CATSDSRRGGGTEAFF. The CDR3 DNA reads TGTGCCACCAGTGATTCCAGAAGAGGGGGCGGGACTGAAGCTTTCTTT. This rearrangement joins TRBV24-1 to TRBJ1-1, with 7 bases matching TRBD1. Trimming took 2 bases from V and 5 from J; bases not matched to a gene: 10. CDR1 is KGHDR, CDR2 SFDVKD, per germline. The length of the CDR3 is 16 residues.

This clonotype came up many times. The V gene is TRBV11-2, the J gene TRBJ1-4; D is possibly TRBD1 (6 bases). CDR3 size: 14 residues. Germline V gene sequence: CDR1 SGHAT, CDR2 FQNNGV. Trimming cost V 5 bases and J 7 bases, with 14 bases left between them. Written as DNA, the CDR3 is TGTGCCAGCAGCCCTACAGGGTGGGTTGAAAAACTGTTTTTT. It yields the protein CASSPTGWVEKLFF.